The 4 T cell receptor beta chains reported below all come from one sample, sequenced in a study of regulatory T cells in long-lasting Graves disease. The time point denotes: newly diagnosed GD, antithyroid drugs for less than 3 months. From RNA extracted from PBMCs, the TCR library was made. Arm-PCR of CDR3 regions and iRepertoire HTBI primers were the basis on which TCR beta libraries were built. TCRdb fed the multiplex PCR reads into MiXCR, producing one record per CDR3 protein. Of hundreds of thousands of distinct CDR3 sequences listed, 15% are singletons. Separately, the same data were catalogued under a study of T cells in Graves' hyperthyroidism and ophthalmopathy.

This material consisted of peripheral blood mononuclear cells (PBMCs), taken at new diagnosis, from a patient treated with antithyroid drugs. The receptors were gathered from a woman aged 40 to 50 with Graves disease.

In its sample, this clonotype was seen many times. J is TRBJ2-1 and V is TRBV27, with 14 bases identical to TRBD2. Germline lookup yields CDR1 MNHEY and CDR2 SMNVEV (reference sequence). The CDR3 length is 16 residues. The trim removed 3 bases at V and 6 bases at J, leaving 4 bases unmatched. CDR3 protein: CASSLLGLAGVNEQFF. The CDR3 DNA reads as TGTGCCAGCAGTTTGCTGGGACTAGCGGGAGTCAATGAGCAGTTCTTC.

The table lists this clonotype with many counts. V is TRBV18 and J is TRBJ2-5; 7 positions match TRBD2. The V and J ends lost 3 bases and 2 bases, in that order; junction bases with no gene match: 6. The CDR3 loop spans 15 amino acids. In germline, CDR1 is KGHSH, CDR2 LQKENI. The CDR3 sequence is CASSPGGWRQETQYF. CDR3 nucleotides: TGTGCCAGCTCACCCGGGGGGTGGAGGCAAGAGACCCAGTACTTC.

The chain links TRBV20-1 to TRBJ2-3; TRBD2 agrees at 8 bases. Germline V gene lookup returns CDR1 DFQATT and CDR2 SNEGSKA (reference sequence). The CDR3 totals 14 residues. V gave up 5 bases and J gave up 1 base; unmatched junction bases: 5. The CDR3 sequence is CSARGLARTDTQYF. CDR3 DNA: TGCAGTGCTCGAGGACTAGCCCGCACAGATACGCAGTATTTT.

The sample holds many counts of this clonotype. The chain combines TRBV2 with TRBJ2-6, with 10 nucleotides matching TRBD1. Trimming cost V 11 bases and J 0 bases; bases outside gene matches: 16. Germline V gene sequence: CDR1 SNHLY, CDR2 FYNNEI. The CDR3 is 19 residues long. CDR3 region: CALPTGGPSLDSGANVLTF. The CDR3 coding sequence is TGTGCCCTTCCGACAGGGGGCCCTTCTTTGGACTCTGGGGCCAACGTCCTGACTTTC.